The 29 T cell receptor beta chains given below trace back to one sample, sequenced in a study of CXCR3-negative and CXCR3-positive naive CD8 T cells. The TRB cDNA libraries were prepared by 5' RACE with UMI labels. Each CDR3 protein gets one entry in TCRdb, which reprocessed the 5' RACE reads and gives no DNA. Found here are 20,000 to 30,000 distinct CDR3 sequences; the top ten clones hold 2.8%. Sequenced material: naive CXCR3- CD8+ T cells from blood. The subset here: CD45RO-CCR7+CD27+CD95- naive CD8+ T cells lacking CXCR3 (TNR3-). These receptors were collected from a human donor in good health. Some clones in this sample may be carry-over from other donors' samples.

The chain joins TRBV27 to TRBJ1-5; TCRdb indicates TRBD1, and absent DNA this call remains unverified. The CDR3 is 12 residues long. Per the germline V gene, CDR1 is MNHEY and CDR2 is SMNVEV (reference sequence). The CDR3 loop is CASRRGRAPQHF.

V is TRBV20-1 and J is TRBJ1-2; the TRBD1 assignment by TCRdb is unverifiable without DNA. The CDR3 extends over 15 amino acids. Looked up from germline, CDR1 is DFQATT and CDR2 is SNEGSKA (reference sequence). The CDR3 loop reads CSASDSTGTAYGYTF.

The chain uses TRBV11-2 and TRBJ2-2; TCRdb's D gene call, TRBD1, goes unchecked for lack of DNA. The CDR3 consists of 16 residues. Per germline, CDR1 SGHAT and CDR2 FQNNGV. The CDR3 loop reads CASSLGTTLSTGELFF. Full variable domain (outside the CDR3, taken from reference TRBV11-2 and TRBJ2-2): EAGVAQSPRYKIIEKRQSVAFWCNPISGHATLYWYQQILGQGPKLLIQFQNNGVVDDSQLPKDRFSAERLKGVDSTLKIQPAKLEDSAVYLCASSLGTTLSTGELFFGEGSRLTVL.

This chain joins TRBV12-3 or TRBV12-4 and TRBJ2-2; without DNA, the TCRdb call of TRBD1 cannot be checked. The CDR3 runs to 15 residues. CDR3 residues: CASSRRDTNTGELFF.

The J gene is TRBJ1-4, the V gene TRBV5-1; TCRdb outputs TRBD1, but without DNA this stays unchecked. Germline CDR1 reads SGHRS; CDR2 reads YFSETQ. The CDR3 covers 15 residues. This CDR3 is CASSLGSGVKEKLFF.

This chain's CDR3 is CASSLGDTEAFF. This chain uses TRBV11-3 with TRBJ1-1. Per germline, CDR1 SGHNT and CDR2 YENEEA. This CDR3 has 12 amino acids. The variable domain in full, with the rest retrieved from reference TRBV11-3 and TRBJ1-1, is EAGVVQSPRYKIIEKKQPVAFWCNPISGHNTLYWYLQNLGQGPELLIRYENEEAVDDSQLPKDRFSAERLKGVDSTLKIQPAELGDSAVYLCASSLGDTEAFFGQGTRLTVV.

The V call is TRBV20-1, the J call TRBJ2-7; the D call of TRBD1 rests on TCRdb alone, since no DNA is present to check it. Germline V CDR1 and CDR2: DFQATT, SNEGSKA (reference sequence). The CDR3 covers 17 residues. CDR3 protein: CSARDRTGKTGSYEQYF.

The chain employs TRBV5-1 and TRBJ2-7. The CDR3 loop spans 13 amino acids. The germline CDR1 and CDR2 sequences are SGHRS and YFSETQ. The CDR3 reads CASSLTGAHEQYF.

The chain uses TRBV12-3 or TRBV12-4 and TRBJ2-1; the TCRdb call, TRBD1, lacks DNA for checking. CDR3 length: 14 amino acids. The CDR3 region is CASSSSGGGDEQFF.

This clonotype is called medium-sized (0.01 to 0.1%) based on its frequency. The CDR3 protein is CSARWTSDYEQYF. V gene TRBV20-1 combines with J gene TRBJ2-7; TCRdb reports TRBD2, a call that lacks DNA to check it against. Germline V gives CDR1 DFQATT, CDR2 SNEGSKA (reference sequence). This CDR3 comprises 13 residues.

The CDR3 sequence is CSATLAGREVGVQYF. The rearrangement uses TRBV20-1 and TRBJ2-7; as DNA is missing, the TRBD1 call by TCRdb cannot be tested. CDR3 length: 15 residues. CDR1 is DFQATT, CDR2 SNEGSKA, per germline (reference sequence).

The genes are TRBV25-1 and TRBJ2-5. Germline V gene sequence: CDR1 MGHDK, CDR2 SYGVNS. The CDR3 is 14 amino acids. CDR3 region: CASSVFGEQETQYF.

By frequency, this clonotype registers medium-sized. The CDR3 reads CASSPIGSSNQPQHF. The rearrangement uses TRBV7-9 and TRBJ1-5. The CDR3 is 15 residues long. Germline assignment: CDR1 SEHNR and CDR2 FQNEAQ (reference sequence).

The chain carries TRBV10-3 and TRBJ1-5. Germline CDR1 reads ENHRY; CDR2 reads SYGVKD. The CDR3 spans 13 residues. The CDR3 protein is CAISEGDNQPQHF.

V usage is TRBV6-2 or TRBV6-3 and J usage is TRBJ2-1; TCRdb's assignment of TRBD1 cannot be checked, as there is no DNA. From germline, CDR1 is MNHEY and CDR2 SVGEGT. The CDR3 contains 12 residues. This chain's CDR3 is CASLQASGEQFF.

V usage is TRBV20-1 and J usage is TRBJ2-2. The CDR3 spans 12 residues. Per germline, CDR1 DFQATT and CDR2 SNEGSKA (reference sequence). The CDR3 here is CSAYRPTGELFF.

The gene calls are TRBV29-1 and TRBJ2-5; TCRdb gives TRBD1 as the D gene, but with no DNA this cannot be confirmed. This CDR3 comprises 14 residues. The germline gives CDR1 SQVTM, CDR2 ANQGSEA. The CDR3 here is CSASSGTGEQTQYF.

The chain recombines TRBV7-9 with TRBJ2-5. The CDR3 has 13 amino acids. Germline values: CDR1 SEHNR, CDR2 FQNEAQ (reference sequence). The CDR3 loop reads CASEEALRETQYF.

This chain uses TRBV10-3 with TRBJ2-2. Germline V lookup: CDR1 ENHRY, CDR2 SYGVKD. CDR3 length equals 12 residues. CDR3 sequence reads: CAISLNTGELFF.

V is TRBV9 and J is TRBJ2-2; TCRdb's assignment of TRBD1 cannot be checked, as there is no DNA. The CDR3 runs 18 residues. CDR1 SGDLS and CDR2 YYNGEE come from the germline V gene. The chain's CDR3 is CASSVSGQSTTNTGELFF.

CDR3 residues: CASSPLQGREPQHF. The chain couples TRBV7-8 to TRBJ1-5; TCRdb's D gene call, TRBD1, goes unchecked for lack of DNA. The CDR3 consists of 14 residues. The germline CDR1 and CDR2 sequences are SGHVS and FQNEAQ.

The chain carries TRBV11-2 and TRBJ1-6. Germline CDR1 SGHAT, CDR2 FQNNGV. The CDR3 is 15 residues long. The CDR3 sequence: CASSLVPGGVSPLHF.

The V and J genes are TRBV29-1 and TRBJ2-7; without DNA, the TCRdb call of TRBD1 cannot be checked. The CDR3 extends over 13 amino acids. Germline CDR1 and CDR2: SQVTM and ANQGSEA. CDR3 amino acids: CSVEVGTGYEQYF.

The gene calls are TRBV28 and TRBJ2-1; TCRdb's D call of TRBD1 is untestable without DNA. The V gene's germline CDR1 is MDHEN and CDR2 SYDVKM. The CDR3 covers 14 residues. The chain's CDR3 is CASSFTGLTNEQFF.

The chain carries TRBV7-9 and TRBJ1-2. Looked up from germline, CDR1 is SEHNR and CDR2 is FQNEAQ (reference sequence). The CDR3 is made up of 14 amino acids. The chain's CDR3 is CASSLAAGDYGYTF.

The chain recombines TRBV29-1 with TRBJ2-7; without DNA, the TCRdb call of TRBD1 cannot be checked. From germline, CDR1 is SQVTM and CDR2 ANQGSEA. There are 12 residues in the CDR3. This CDR3 is CSVGQGTYEQYF.

This clonotype is called medium-sized based on its frequency. The chain is built from TRBV4-3 and TRBJ1-3. Germline loops: CDR1 LGHNA, CDR2 YSLEER. The length of the CDR3 is 13 residues. The CDR3 reads CASSPTAGNTIYF.

The chain employs TRBV29-1 and TRBJ2-2; the TRBD2 assignment by TCRdb is unverifiable without DNA. This CDR3 has 15 residues. From germline, CDR1 is SQVTM and CDR2 ANQGSEA. This chain's CDR3 is CSVKLAVANTGELFF.

The V gene is TRBV20-1, the J gene TRBJ1-1. This CDR3 has 13 amino acids. CDR1 is DFQATT, CDR2 SNEGSKA, per germline (reference sequence). CDR3 region: CSARPLVNTEAFF.